Listed below are T cell receptor beta chains from one sample, sequenced in a study of vaccination effects on CD4 cells after COVID-19. Method: immunoSEQ multiplex PCR; TCRdb's copy keeps in-frame clones and lacks some. The table lists approximately 31,000 clones, about 73% of them singletons, with about 3.8% in the top ten. The antigens of these receptors remain unknown. The sequenced sample was CD4+ T cells from PBMCs cultured without peptide, obtained before COVID-19 vaccination. The origin of the receptors is a human donor who received a COVID-19 vaccine. The CDR3 runs from the conserved cysteine through the conserved F or W. The order of the fields is clone size, J gene, D gene, V gene, CDR3 DNA, CDR3 protein. The D gene is left open where the match is weak. Only part of the rows carry a size: once, few, many, or a class if the clone is expanded.

clone size: .; J gene: TRBJ1-2; D gene: TRBD1; V gene: TRBV2; CDR3 DNA: TGTGCCAGCAGGAAGGTTATGGGGACAGGGGGTTTGGGCTACACCTTC; CDR3 protein: CASRKVMGTGGLGYTF
clone size: .; J gene: TRBJ2-5; D gene: TRBD1; V gene: TRBV5-1; CDR3 DNA: TGCGCCAGCAGCCCGGCGCAGGGGGCACGGGAGACCCAGTACTTC; CDR3 protein: CASSPAQGARETQYF
clone size: .; J gene: TRBJ2-3; D gene: .; V gene: TRBV12-3/TRBV12-4; CDR3 DNA: TGTGCCAGCGTATCCCTAGATACGCAGTATTTT; CDR3 protein: CASVSLDTQYF
clone size: .; J gene: TRBJ1-2; D gene: .; V gene: TRBV27; CDR3 DNA: TGTGCCAGCAGTCCAAAAGAGGCAGACTATGGCTACACCTTC; CDR3 protein: CASSPKEADYGYTF
clone size: .; J gene: TRBJ1-1; D gene: .; V gene: TRBV6-4; CDR3 DNA: TGTGCCAGCAGTGCCCAGGGATCGGGCACTGAAGCTTTCTTT; CDR3 protein: CASSAQGSGTEAFF
clone size: .; J gene: TRBJ2-7; D gene: TRBD2; V gene: TRBV13; CDR3 DNA: TGTGCCAGCCGCCGGGACAGGGGACTAGCGGGGGGTCAGCAGTACTTC; CDR3 protein: CASRRDRGLAGGQQYF
clone size: .; J gene: TRBJ2-3; D gene: TRBD2; V gene: TRBV5-1; CDR3 DNA: TGCGCCAGCAGCCTGGCCGGGACTAGGAACACAGATACGCAGTATTTT; CDR3 protein: CASSLAGTRNTDTQYF
clone size: .; J gene: TRBJ2-1; D gene: TRBD2; V gene: TRBV2; CDR3 DNA: TGTGCCAGCAGCGAGACTAGCGTCGTCAATGAGCAGTTCTTC; CDR3 protein: CASSETSVVNEQFF
clone size: .; J gene: TRBJ1-5; D gene: .; V gene: TRBV12-3/TRBV12-4; CDR3 DNA: TGTGCCAGCAGTCTTCGGACGTTCGGGGCCCAGCATTTT; CDR3 protein: CASSLRTFGAQHF
clone size: .; J gene: TRBJ1-2; D gene: .; V gene: TRBV15; CDR3 DNA: TGTGCCACCAGCAGAGAACGAACAGATTATGGCTACACCTTC; CDR3 protein: CATSRERTDYGYTF
clone size: few; J gene: TRBJ2-7; D gene: TRBD1; V gene: TRBV5-1; CDR3 DNA: TGCGCCAGCAGCGGGATCGACAGGGCCTCCTACGAGCAGTACTTC; CDR3 protein: CASSGIDRASYEQYF
clone size: .; J gene: TRBJ2-5; D gene: .; V gene: TRBV5-3; CDR3 DNA: TGTGCCAGAAGCCGGTTAAGGGGGTTATTGAAAGAGACCCAGTACTTC; CDR3 protein: CARSRLRGLLKETQYF
clone size: .; J gene: TRBJ2-3; D gene: .; V gene: TRBV2; CDR3 DNA: TGTGCCAGCACCCCGGACTACCGCGGGGATACGCAGTATTTT; CDR3 protein: CASTPDYRGDTQYF
clone size: .; J gene: TRBJ1-5; D gene: TRBD1; V gene: TRBV3-1/TRBV3-2; CDR3 DNA: TGTGCCAGCAGCCAGGGGACAGGGGGTCTGAGCAATCAGCCCCAGCATTTT; CDR3 protein: CASSQGTGGLSNQPQHF
clone size: .; J gene: TRBJ1-5; D gene: TRBD1; V gene: TRBV30; CDR3 DNA: TGTGCCTGGAGCCGCGGGACAGGCAATCAGCCCCAGCATTTT; CDR3 protein: CAWSRGTGNQPQHF
clone size: .; J gene: TRBJ1-4; D gene: .; V gene: TRBV18; CDR3 DNA: TGTGCCAGCTCACCACCATCTAGTACTAATGAAAAACTGTTTTTT; CDR3 protein: CASSPPSSTNEKLFF
clone size: .; J gene: TRBJ2-5; D gene: TRBD1; V gene: TRBV10-3; CDR3 DNA: TGTGCCATCAGTACCGTCGCAGGGGGCGGGGAGACCCAGTACTTC; CDR3 protein: CAISTVAGGGETQYF
clone size: .; J gene: TRBJ1-3; D gene: .; V gene: TRBV6-5; CDR3 DNA: TGTGCCAGCATCCTGGACAGCGGAAACACCATATATTTT; CDR3 protein: CASILDSGNTIYF
clone size: .; J gene: TRBJ2-3; D gene: TRBD2; V gene: TRBV5-4; CDR3 DNA: TGTGCCAGCAGGACGGGAGGAGCCGGCACAGATACGCAGTATTTT; CDR3 protein: CASRTGGAGTDTQYF
clone size: .; J gene: TRBJ2-4; D gene: TRBD1; V gene: TRBV11-3; CDR3 DNA: TGTGCCAGCAGCCCAGGGACAGGGCCCAAAAACATTCAGTACTTC; CDR3 protein: CASSPGTGPKNIQYF
clone size: .; J gene: TRBJ2-7; D gene: .; V gene: TRBV18; CDR3 DNA: TGTGCCAGCTCACCACTACGATATCCCAGCTCCTACGAGCAGTACTTC; CDR3 protein: CASSPLRYPSSYEQYF
clone size: .; J gene: TRBJ1-1; D gene: .; V gene: TRBV5-4; CDR3 DNA: TGTGCCAGCAGCTTGGGCGAGGGACCTTTGAACACTGAAGCTTTCTTT; CDR3 protein: CASSLGEGPLNTEAFF
clone size: .; J gene: TRBJ1-5; D gene: TRBD1; V gene: TRBV19; CDR3 DNA: TGTGCCAGTAGTTCGCAGGGGGGTAATCAGCCCCAGCATTTT; CDR3 protein: CASSSQGGNQPQHF
clone size: .; J gene: TRBJ1-2; D gene: TRBD1; V gene: TRBV14; CDR3 DNA: TGTGCCAGCAGCCTAATGAAGGGGGCGCGGTATGGCTACACCTTC; CDR3 protein: CASSLMKGARYGYTF
clone size: .; J gene: TRBJ2-3; D gene: .; V gene: TRBV7-6; CDR3 DNA: TGTGCCAGCAGCTTAGAGCCTCCGCGGGTGAACACAGATACGCAGTATTTT; CDR3 protein: CASSLEPPRVNTDTQYF
clone size: few; J gene: TRBJ2-2; D gene: .; V gene: TRBV3-1/TRBV3-2; CDR3 DNA: TGTGCCAGCAGCCAAGAGAGGGAGCTGTTTTTT; CDR3 protein: CASSQERELFF
clone size: .; J gene: TRBJ1-3; D gene: .; V gene: TRBV5-4; CDR3 DNA: TGTGCCAGCAGCTTGAGGGGGGGAAACACCATATATTTT; CDR3 protein: CASSLRGGNTIYF
clone size: few; J gene: TRBJ2-7; D gene: TRBD2; V gene: TRBV4-1; CDR3 DNA: TGCGCCAGCAGCCAACGGACTAGCGGAACAACCACCGGGTACGAGCAGTACTTC; CDR3 protein: CASSQRTSGTTTGYEQYF
clone size: .; J gene: TRBJ2-3; D gene: .; V gene: TRBV29-1; CDR3 DNA: TGCAGCGTTGTTCTGGGTGCAGATACGCAGTATTTT; CDR3 protein: CSVVLGADTQYF
clone size: .; J gene: TRBJ1-1; D gene: .; V gene: TRBV12-5; CDR3 DNA: TGTGCTAGTGGTTGGCACCCCGACAGCCTTACGTCCATGAACACTGAAGCTTTCTTT; CDR3 protein: CASGWHPDSLTSMNTEAFF
clone size: .; J gene: TRBJ1-5; D gene: TRBD1; V gene: TRBV2; CDR3 DNA: TGTGCCAGCAGAGGGGACAGGAGCCAACATCAGCCCCAGCATTTT; CDR3 protein: CASRGDRSQHQPQHF
clone size: .; J gene: TRBJ2-1; D gene: .; V gene: TRBV3-1/TRBV3-2; CDR3 DNA: TGTGCCAGCAGCCAAGACCTCACGAGGGTGGCGTGGAGGGTTCCATCCATGTACAATGAGCAGTTCTTC; CDR3 protein: CASSQDLTRVAWRVPSMYNEQFF
clone size: .; J gene: TRBJ1-5; D gene: .; V gene: TRBV15; CDR3 DNA: TGTGCCACCAGCAGTTTGTGGGGGCAGCCCCAGCATTTT; CDR3 protein: CATSSLWGQPQHF
clone size: .; J gene: TRBJ2-7; D gene: .; V gene: TRBV7-8; CDR3 DNA: TGTGCCAGCAGCCGAGACGGGGTCGGCGGTTCCTACGAGCAGTACTTC; CDR3 protein: CASSRDGVGGSYEQYF
clone size: .; J gene: TRBJ1-1; D gene: .; V gene: TRBV7-9; CDR3 DNA: TGTGCCAGCAGCCAAAGCTTATACACTGAAGCTTTCTTT; CDR3 protein: CASSQSLYTEAFF
clone size: few; J gene: TRBJ1-2; D gene: .; V gene: TRBV4-1; CDR3 DNA: TGCGCCAGCAGCCAAGTGTTGGCAGGGACGGACTATGGCTACACCTTC; CDR3 protein: CASSQVLAGTDYGYTF
clone size: few; J gene: TRBJ2-2; D gene: .; V gene: TRBV7-9; CDR3 DNA: TGTGCCAGCAGCCGAGTTGCCGGGGAGCTGTTTTTT; CDR3 protein: CASSRVAGELFF
clone size: .; J gene: TRBJ2-1; D gene: TRBD2; V gene: TRBV11-2; CDR3 DNA: TGTGCCAGTGCTAGCGGGGGGGCCTTTGAGCAGTTCTTC; CDR3 protein: CASASGGAFEQFF
clone size: .; J gene: TRBJ2-5; D gene: .; V gene: TRBV5-8; CDR3 DNA: TGTGCCAGCAGCTTGTCCCTGGGAAAGACCCAGTACTTC; CDR3 protein: CASSLSLGKTQYF
clone size: .; J gene: TRBJ1-2; D gene: TRBD1; V gene: TRBV10-3; CDR3 DNA: TGTGCCACCCACTCGGGACAGGGAGAGAACTATGGCTACACCTTC; CDR3 protein: CATHSGQGENYGYTF
clone size: .; J gene: TRBJ2-5; D gene: TRBD2; V gene: TRBV30; CDR3 DNA: TGTGCCTGGTCCGGGGGGGTGCAGACCCAGTACTTC; CDR3 protein: CAWSGGVQTQYF
clone size: .; J gene: TRBJ1-1; D gene: TRBD1; V gene: TRBV7-9; CDR3 DNA: TGTGCCAGCAGCCGGACAGGGGAGACTGAAGCTTTCTTT; CDR3 protein: CASSRTGETEAFF
clone size: .; J gene: TRBJ2-1; D gene: TRBD2; V gene: TRBV7-9; CDR3 DNA: TGTGCCAGCAGCTACGAGACCGGGACTAGTACCGAGCAGTTCTTC; CDR3 protein: CASSYETGTSTEQFF
clone size: .; J gene: TRBJ2-3; D gene: .; V gene: TRBV5-6; CDR3 DNA: TGTGCCAGCAGTGGGGGGGGGCCGACAGATACGCAGTATTTT; CDR3 protein: CASSGGGPTDTQYF
clone size: .; J gene: TRBJ1-2; D gene: .; V gene: TRBV5-1; CDR3 DNA: TGCGCCAGCACTAATCTTAGTTACAGACACCCAATAGCTAACTATGGCTACACCTTC; CDR3 protein: CASTNLSYRHPIANYGYTF
clone size: .; J gene: TRBJ2-1; D gene: TRBD1; V gene: TRBV9; CDR3 DNA: TGTGCCAGCAGCCCCGGGACAGGGAATGTTGGGTCCTACAATGAGCAGTTCTTC; CDR3 protein: CASSPGTGNVGSYNEQFF
clone size: .; J gene: TRBJ2-3; D gene: .; V gene: TRBV3-1/TRBV3-2; CDR3 DNA: TGTGCCAGCAGCCAAGATATTACCCCCACAGATACGCAGTATTTT; CDR3 protein: CASSQDITPTDTQYF
clone size: few; J gene: TRBJ2-1; D gene: TRBD2; V gene: TRBV11-3; CDR3 DNA: TGTGCCAGCAGCTTAGGCGTTACGGGAGCGGGAAATGAGCAGTTCTTC; CDR3 protein: CASSLGVTGAGNEQFF
clone size: few; J gene: TRBJ2-3; D gene: .; V gene: TRBV3-1/TRBV3-2; CDR3 DNA: TGTGCCAGCAGCCGCGGTGGCGGAGAAGGGCGAGATACGCAGTATTTT; CDR3 protein: CASSRGGGEGRDTQYF
clone size: .; J gene: TRBJ2-2; D gene: .; V gene: TRBV5-1; CDR3 DNA: TGCGCCAGCAGCTTGGTGGGGGCGCGGTCAGGCGGGGAGCTGTTTTTT; CDR3 protein: CASSLVGARSGGELFF
clone size: .; J gene: TRBJ1-3; D gene: TRBD1; V gene: TRBV6-5; CDR3 DNA: TGTGCCAGCAGCGGGACAGGCTCTGGAAACACCATATATTTT; CDR3 protein: CASSGTGSGNTIYF
clone size: .; J gene: TRBJ1-3; D gene: .; V gene: TRBV4-1; CDR3 DNA: TGCGCCAGCAGCCAAGATGAGGGGTCCGGAAACACCATATATTTT; CDR3 protein: CASSQDEGSGNTIYF
clone size: once; J gene: TRBJ1-1; D gene: .; V gene: TRBV11-2; CDR3 DNA: TGTGCCAGCAGCTTTGGGGACACTGAAGCTTTCTTT; CDR3 protein: CASSFGDTEAFF